What follows are 30 T cell receptor beta chains derived from one specimen sequenced in a study of cytomegalovirus exposure and HLA in healthy donors. A multiplex PCR was run with 60 Vbeta primers and 13 Jbeta primers. Generated by immunoSEQ multiplex PCR, the TCRdb table keeps only in-frame clones and is missing some. The table has approximately 150,000 clones, roughly 80% seen once; the top ten hold less than 3%. Material for sequencing was PBMCs. All receptors come from a woman aged 25 to 39 in good health and CMV-seronegative.

The chain recombines TRBV11-2 with TRBJ1-3; D is ambiguous. Trimming left V 1 base short and J 0 bases short, with 13 bases between. Germline lookup yields CDR1 SGHAT and CDR2 FQNNGV. This CDR3 comprises 17 residues. CDR3 region: CASSLAKPIRSGNTIYF. The CDR3 DNA is TGTGCCAGCAGCTTAGCAAAGCCGATACGCTCTGGAAACACCATATATTTT.

The chain combines TRBV7-9 with TRBJ2-5, with a possible D match to TRBD1 (6 bases). CDR3 length equals 13 residues. CDR1 is SEHNR and CDR2 is FQNEAQ in the germline V gene (reference sequence). V was cut by 0 bases and J by 4 bases, with 6 bases left in between. DNA of the CDR3: TGTGCCAGCAGCTTAGCGGACAGAGAGACCCAGTACTTC. Translated, it gives CASSLADRETQYF.

The J gene is TRBJ2-3, the V gene TRBV6-5, with TRBD2 matching 8 bases. This CDR3 is 13 amino acids long. Germline CDR1 MNHEY, CDR2 SVGAGI. CDR3 bases: TGTGCAGGGCGGCGGGGGGTTAGGGATACGCAGTATTTT. As protein: CAGRRGVRDTQYF.

This rearrangement joins TRBV27 to TRBJ1-1; perhaps TRBD1 as D (5 bases). CDR3 length equals 13 residues. The germline gives CDR1 MNHEY, CDR2 SMNVEV (reference sequence). V gave up 4 bases and J gave up 1 base, with 7 bases separating them. The CDR3 DNA reads TGTGCCAGCAGTTGGGGCTGGAACACTGAAGCTTTCTTT. Translated: CASSWGWNTEAFF.

The chain recombines TRBV9 with TRBJ1-3, with D perhaps TRBD1 (6 bases). Per germline, CDR1 SGDLS and CDR2 YYNGEE. Trimming took off 5 bases at V and 6 bases at J, with 18 bases between the two ends. The CDR3 loop spans 15 amino acids. The CDR3 nucleotides read TGTGCCAGCAGTAATTATGGGGCAGGGGAAAACACCATATATTTT. This codes for CASSNYGAGENTIYF.

The CDR3 DNA follows: TGTGCCAGTAGTATGGGGGGGGGACCGTGGACAGATACGCAGTATTTT. Translating it yields CASSMGGGPWTDTQYF. The chain combines TRBV19 with TRBJ2-3; TRBD2 aligns across 7 bases. The CDR3 consists of 16 residues. The V gene end was trimmed by 3 bases and the J gene end by 3 bases; junction bases not matched to a gene: 9. The germline gives CDR1 LNHDA, CDR2 SQIVND (reference sequence).

This clone has only one observation. V usage is TRBV2 and J usage is TRBJ2-3; 8 nucleotides agree with TRBD1. Germline CDR1 SNHLY, CDR2 FYNNEI. The J segment lost 4 bases and the V segment lost 6 bases, leaving 6 bases of the junction unmatched. This CDR3 is built from 14 residues. DNA for the CDR3: TGTGCCAGCAGGATTGGACAGGGCTCAGATACGCAGTATTTT. This translates into CASRIGQGSDTQYF.

The rearrangement uses TRBV6-6 and TRBJ2-7; TRBD1 might be the D (5 bases). This CDR3 contains 13 residues. V was shortened by 2 bases and J by 2 bases, with 7 bases between the two germline ends. The germline V gene encodes CDR1 MNHNY and CDR2 SVGAGI (reference sequence). The CDR3 DNA follows: TGTGCCAGCAGTTACGACAGACCCTACGAGCAGTACTTC. It translates to CASSYDRPYEQYF.

This clone was observed a few times. CDR3 coding DNA: TGTGCCATCAGTGCGGCTAGCGGACCCTACGAGCAGTACTTC. It encodes CAISAASGPYEQYF. The chain links TRBV10-3 to TRBJ2-7, with 7 bases matching TRBD2. Looked up from germline, CDR1 is ENHRY and CDR2 is SYGVKD. The CDR3 loop spans 14 amino acids. The ends lost 4 bases at V and 2 bases at J; junction bases unmatched: 5.

The gene calls are TRBV6-6 and TRBJ1-6, with 9 bases lining up with TRBD1. Per the germline V gene, CDR1 is MNHNY and CDR2 is SVGAGI (reference sequence). V shed 9 bases and J 5 bases; nucleotides not matched to a gene: 5. The CDR3 contains 14 residues. CDR3 in amino acids: CASGQGRHNSPLHF. CDR3 sequence (DNA): TGTGCCAGTGGACAGGGGCGACATAATTCACCCCTCCACTTT.

The table lists this clone with a count of one. The chain carries TRBV6-6 and TRBJ2-1; 16 bases align to TRBD2. Germline values: CDR1 MNHNY, CDR2 SVGAGI (reference sequence). The CDR3 sequence is 15 residues long. V shed 2 bases and J 8 bases; nucleotides not matched to a gene: 0. The CDR3 DNA is TGTGCCAGCAGTTACGGGACTAGCGGGGGGGATGAGCAGTTCTTC. Its translation is CASSYGTSGGDEQFF.

This clone occurred once. The V gene is TRBV7-2, the J gene TRBJ2-1; 10 nucleotides line up with TRBD2. The length of the CDR3 is 16 residues. Germline V gene lookup returns CDR1 SGHTA and CDR2 FQGNSA. With V trimmed by 5 bases and J by 7 bases, 11 bases remained unmatched. CDR3 bases: TGTGCCAGCAGCCTGCGGGCTAGCGGGAGTTGGAATGAGCAGTTCTTC. This sequence encodes CASSLRASGSWNEQFF.

The chain links TRBV30 to TRBJ2-1; D is unresolved. The CDR3 sequence is 12 residues long. Trimming cost V 0 bases and J 8 bases, with 8 bases left between them. Per germline, CDR1 GTSNPN and CDR2 SVGIG (reference sequence). CDR3 protein: CAWSVRSDEQFF. CDR3 nucleotide sequence: TGTGCCTGGAGTGTAAGGAGCGATGAGCAGTTCTTC.

The chain uses TRBV5-8 and TRBJ2-2; a weak D match, TRBD2 (6 bases). Germline-derived CDR1 and CDR2 are SGHTS and YDEGEE. Trimming left V 6 bases short and J 6 bases short, with 15 bases between. The CDR3 runs 14 residues. The CDR3 here is CASTGVYAAGELFF. CDR3 sequence (DNA): TGTGCCAGCACGGGGGTTTATGCGGCCGGGGAGCTGTTTTTT.

V is TRBV7-3 and J is TRBJ2-4; 10 bases are shared with TRBD1. Germline V gives CDR1 SGHTA, CDR2 FQGTGA. Germline trimming cut 5 bases from V and 11 bases from J; bases unmatched to any gene: 6. The CDR3 is 13 amino acids. The CDR3 DNA is TGTGCCAGCAGCCCGGGACAGGGGACAGTTCAGTACTTC. It specifies CASSPGQGTVQYF.

The V and J genes are TRBV5-1 and TRBJ2-3, with 7 bases matching TRBD2. The germline V gene encodes CDR1 SGHRS and CDR2 YFSETQ. CDR3 size: 17 residues. The V gene end was trimmed by 1 base and the J gene end by 2 bases; junction bases not matched to a gene: 10. CDR3 amino acids: CASSLPGTTRSTDTQYF. For the CDR3, the DNA is TGCGCCAGCAGCTTGCCGGGGACTACTAGGTCCACAGATACGCAGTATTTT.

The J gene is TRBJ2-3, the V gene TRBV9, with TRBD2 matching over 9 bases. This CDR3 is built from 15 residues. V lost 2 bases to trimming and J lost 0 bases; unmatched junction nucleotides: 1. Germline V gene sequence: CDR1 SGDLS, CDR2 YYNGEE. The CDR3 region is CASSVSGGSTDTQYF. CDR3 sequence (DNA): TGTGCCAGCAGCGTTAGCGGGGGAAGCACAGATACGCAGTATTTT. The full variable domain, with the rest looked up from reference TRBV9 and TRBJ2-3, is DSGVTQTPKHLITATGQRVTLRCSPRSGDLSVYWYQQSLDQGLQFLIQYYNGEERAKGNILERFSAQQFPDLHSELNLSSLELGDSALYFCASSVSGGSTDTQYFGPGTRLTVL.

This chain joins TRBV7-2 and TRBJ2-5, with D possibly matching TRBD1 (6 bases). CDR3 size: 15 residues. Germline-derived CDR1 and CDR2 are SGHTA and FQGNSA. The V gene lost 7 bases and the J gene lost 2 bases, with 17 bases spanning the gap. Written as DNA, the CDR3 is TGTGCCAGCACCCCCCAGGGGACAAGACAAGAGACCCAGTACTTC. It codes for CASTPQGTRQETQYF.

The chain recombines TRBV18 with TRBJ1-2; TRBD1 might be the D (5 bases). V lost 2 bases, J lost 5 bases, and 18 bases lay in between. CDR1 is KGHSH, CDR2 LQKENI, per germline. CDR3 length: 16 amino acids. The CDR3 spells CASSPNTRDLGYGYTF. The CDR3 region has the DNA TGTGCCAGCTCACCAAACACCCGGGACTTGGGGTATGGCTACACCTTC.

The genes are TRBV9 and TRBJ1-4; no definite D call. Trimming removed 0 bases from V and 11 bases from J, with 17 bases in between. Germline V lookup: CDR1 SGDLS, CDR2 YYNGEE. The CDR3 length is 15 residues. The CDR3 is CASSVEDQSGEKLFF. The DNA of the CDR3 is TGTGCCAGCAGCGTAGAGGATCAGAGCGGTGAGAAACTGTTTTTT.

This sequence joins TRBV30 and TRBJ2-7, with TRBD2 matching over 10 bases. This CDR3 has 14 amino acids. CDR1 and CDR2 (germline): GTSNPN, SVGIG (reference sequence). J was trimmed by 3 bases and V by 3 bases; bases with no gene match: 5. The CDR3 region has the DNA TGTGCCTGGAGAGAGCGGGAGGGCCGCTACGAGCAGTACTTC. Translating gives CAWREREGRYEQYF.

The V and J genes are TRBV7-3 and TRBJ1-2, with unresolved D. The V gene lost 6 bases and the J gene lost 5 bases, with 13 bases spanning the gap. CDR3 length: 13 amino acids. Germline V gene data show CDR1 as SGHTA and CDR2 as FQGTGA. CDR3 sequence: CASSLTPEYGYTF. The CDR3 DNA follows: TGTGCCAGCAGTTTGACCCCGGAGTATGGCTACACCTTC.

The rearrangement joins TRBV30 to TRBJ1-1, with 7 bases that match TRBD1. The length of the CDR3 is 13 residues. Germline CDR1 is GTSNPN and CDR2 is SVGIG (reference sequence). The trim removed 5 bases at V and 7 bases at J, leaving 10 bases unmatched. The CDR3 region is CAWDPSGGGEAFF. CDR3 bases: TGTGCCTGGGATCCTTCAGGGGGTGGTGAAGCTTTCTTT.

The chain recombines TRBV19 with TRBJ1-2; 8 bases map to TRBD1. Germline CDR1 is LNHDA and CDR2 is SQIVND (reference sequence). This CDR3 contains 12 residues. V dropped 5 bases and J dropped 7; count of bases not matched to a gene: 3. CDR3 bases: TGTGCCAGTAGTCCTACAGGGGGTGGCTACACCTTC. This translates into CASSPTGGGYTF.

CDR3 amino acids: CASSPTRPSETQYF. The DNA for the CDR3 is TGTGCCAGTAGTCCGACTCGTCCATCCGAGACCCAGTACTTC. The chain recombines TRBV19 with TRBJ2-5; the D is unclear. CDR1 LNHDA and CDR2 SQIVND come from the germline V gene (reference sequence). The CDR3 length is 14 residues. Trimming stripped 5 bases from V and 5 bases from J, with 15 bases between.

The genes are TRBV29-1 and TRBJ2-3; D is unclear. Trimming pared 4 bases from V and 2 bases from J, leaving 13 bases between. This CDR3 is built from 14 residues. Germline V lookup: CDR1 SQVTM, CDR2 ANQGSEA. This chain's CDR3 is CSVVVDTYTDTQYF. The CDR3 DNA sequence: TGCAGCGTTGTAGTTGACACTTACACAGATACGCAGTATTTT.

The rearrangement joins TRBV29-1 to TRBJ2-1; unclear D gene. CDR3 length: 12 residues. Deletions cut 3 bases from V and 6 bases from J, with 9 bases between. Germline assignment: CDR1 SQVTM and CDR2 ANQGSEA. The CDR3 region is CSVEWAPNEQFF. The CDR3 nucleotides read TGCAGCGTTGAGTGGGCCCCCAATGAGCAGTTCTTC.

CDR3 region: CSVEAGGGYTF. The CDR3 nucleotides read TGCAGCGTTGAAGCCGGGGGGGGCTACACCTTC. V usage is TRBV29-1 and J usage is TRBJ1-2; tentatively, D is TRBD1 (5 bases). V was cut by 1 base and J by 8 bases, with 8 bases left in between. This CDR3 comprises 11 residues. CDR1 SQVTM and CDR2 ANQGSEA come from the germline V gene.

This clone turned up a few times. The gene calls are TRBV5-1 and TRBJ1-1; a weak D match, TRBD1 (5 bases). The CDR3 covers 12 residues. V lost 6 bases and J 4 bases, leaving 10 bases between the germline ends. CDR1 is SGHRS, CDR2 YFSETQ, per germline. This chain's CDR3 is CASTSGGTEAFF. The CDR3 region has the DNA TGCGCCAGCACCTCCGGGGGCACTGAAGCTTTCTTT.

J is TRBJ2-2 and V is TRBV7-8, with D unclear. Between the trimmed V and J ends, which lost 5 bases and 9 bases, there was a span of 10 bases. Germline V gene sequence: CDR1 SGHVS, CDR2 FQNEAQ. This CDR3 has 12 amino acids. CDR3 DNA: TGTGCCAGCAGCGAGGCCCACCGGGAGCTGTTTTTT. It encodes CASSEAHRELFF.